The T cell receptor (beta chain) described here comes from a study of blood T cell repertoires in COVID-19. The table came from immunoSEQ multiplex PCR; TCRdb's copy has only in-frame clones and leaves some out. The sample carries a few hundred thousand clones, about 80% recorded once. Trimming left V 0 bases short and J 4 bases short, with 14 bases between. Per germline, CDR1 SGHAT and CDR2 FQNNGV. This CDR3 spans 16 amino acids. The chain recombines TRBV11-2 with TRBJ2-3, with a tentative D call TRBD1 (5 bases). This clonotype was sampled from a person aged 70 to 85 with COVID-19, enrolled during active disease. The sequenced sample was peripheral blood. CDR3 amino acids: CASSLDLAQGADTQYF. CDR3 sequence (DNA): TGTGCCAGCAGCTTAGATCTCGCGCAGGGCGCAGATACGCAGTATTTT.